Following are 32 T cell receptor beta chains from one sample sequenced in a study of blood T cells in healthy people across ages. Then a second PCR, running roughly 7 to 11 cycles, was carried out with a sample-barcoded 5' primer and a J-beta primer mix. Using its own MiXCR run on the 5' RACE reads, TCRdb lists one record per CDR3 protein. The sample contains about 1,500,000 distinct CDR3 sequences, around 39% of which appear only once. Material for sequencing was blood. All receptors come from a young woman in good health.

This clonotype was seen a handful of times. The rearrangement links TRBV20-1 to TRBJ2-7; TRBD1 aligns across 8 bases. CDR1 is DFQATT and CDR2 is SNEGSKA in the germline V gene (reference sequence). This CDR3 has 14 residues. Losses at the gene ends were 2 bases for V and 1 base for J; bases not matched to a gene: 4. The DNA of the CDR3 is TGCAGTGCTAGACCCACAGGGGGGTCCTACGAGCAGTACTTC. Its protein is CSARPTGGSYEQYF.

The table lists this clonotype with a few counts. The rearrangement links TRBV7-2 to TRBJ2-1; 8 positions match TRBD1. Per the germline V gene, CDR1 is SGHTA and CDR2 is FQGNSA. CDR3 length equals 16 residues. Unmatched junction bases numbered 6, after V lost 5 bases and J lost 0 bases. The CDR3 DNA is TGTGCCAGCAGCAGACAGGGGATCTCCTCCTACAATGAGCAGTTCTTC. Protein: CASSRQGISSYNEQFF. Full variable domain (remainder filled in from reference TRBV7-2 and TRBJ2-1): GAGVSQSPSNKVTEKGKDVELRCDPISGHTALYWYRQSLGQGLEFLIYFQGNSAPDKSGLPSDRFSAERTGGSVSTLTIQRTQQEDSAVYLCASSRQGISSYNEQFFGPGTRLTVL.

This clonotype was seen at least ten times. The CDR3 reads CASSLGGGSGYTF. DNA for the CDR3: TGTGCCAGCAGTTTAGGTGGCGGGTCTGGCTACACCTTC. The rearrangement uses TRBV27 and TRBJ1-2; D gene uncertain. This CDR3 has 13 residues. Trimming removed 2 bases from V and 7 bases from J, with 11 bases in between. The germline gives CDR1 MNHEY, CDR2 SMNVEV (reference sequence).

There are a few counts of this clonotype. The CDR3 here is CASSQEGRGGNEQFF. The CDR3 nucleotides are TGTGCCAGCAGCCAAGAAGGCAGGGGCGGGAATGAGCAGTTCTTC. V gene TRBV3-1 combines with J gene TRBJ2-1; TRBD1 is a possible D gene (6 bases). This CDR3 has 15 residues. Germline V gene data show CDR1 as LGHDT and CDR2 as YNNKEL (reference sequence). V gave up 0 bases and J gave up 7 bases, with 13 bases separating them.

This clonotype was observed at least ten times. This chain uses TRBV29-1 with TRBJ2-3; TRBD2 is a possible D gene (6 bases). Trimming stripped 6 bases from V and 3 bases from J, with 13 bases between. In germline, CDR1 is SQVTM, CDR2 ANQGSEA. The CDR3 runs 13 residues. The CDR3 is CSVQPGRTDTQYF. The CDR3 nucleotides read TGCAGCGTGCAACCCGGGAGAACAGATACGCAGTATTTT.

This rearrangement joins TRBV19 to TRBJ2-4, with a tentative D call TRBD1 (6 bases). Germline CDR1 and CDR2: LNHDA and SQIVND (reference sequence). Trimming took off 5 bases at V and 6 bases at J, with 11 bases between the two ends. The CDR3 consists of 13 residues. This chain's CDR3 is CASSAGQLNIQYF. CDR3 coding DNA: TGTGCCAGTAGTGCCGGACAGCTAAACATTCAGTACTTC.

The chain recombines TRBV9 with TRBJ2-1; 9 positions agree with TRBD2. The CDR3 consists of 17 residues. Trimming at V came to 3 bases and at J to 5 bases, leaving 12 bases not matched to a gene. Per the germline V gene, CDR1 is SGDLS and CDR2 is YYNGEE. CDR3 amino acids: CASSGKGRGGSHNEQFF. DNA for the CDR3: TGTGCCAGCAGCGGAAAGGGGCGGGGGGGCTCACACAATGAGCAGTTCTTC.

This clonotype was observed a handful of times. The chain is built from TRBV5-1 and TRBJ2-5; a weak D match, TRBD2 (7 bases). The CDR3 extends over 14 amino acids. CDR1 and CDR2 from the germline V gene are SGHRS and YFSETQ. V was trimmed by 4 bases and J by 4 bases, leaving 14 bases between them. CDR3 DNA: TGCGCCAGCAGCAAGGGGGGGCAGGGAGAGACCCAGTACTTC. Its protein is CASSKGGQGETQYF.

The chain links TRBV4-1 to TRBJ2-1; 13 positions agree with TRBD2. The DNA end lines up better with TRBJ2-7; the J call may be wrong. The CDR3 totals 16 residues. Germline V gives CDR1 MGHRA, CDR2 YSYEKL. This chain's CDR3 is CASSGLAGESYNEQYF. The CDR3 DNA reads as TGCGCCAGCAGCGGACTAGCGGGAGAGTCCTACAATGAGCAGTACTTC.

A word on this clonotype: At one of its ends the junction is not consistent with the germline gene, which may arise from a read error. V is TRBV2 and J is TRBJ2-5; D remains unclear. Germline CDR1 is SNHLY and CDR2 is FYNNEI. The CDR3 consists of 11 residues. The CDR3 region has the DNA TGTGCCAGCAGTGAAGGAGAGGCCCAGTACTTC. Its protein product is CASSEGEAQYF.

In this sample, this clonotype turned up a few times. This chain connects TRBV20-1 to TRBJ2-7; D unresolved. Between the trimmed V and J ends, which lost 0 bases and 2 bases, there was a span of 11 bases. Germline CDR1 reads DFQATT; CDR2 reads SNEGSKA (reference sequence). The CDR3 runs to 14 residues. The CDR3 region is CSARDLTRPYEQYF. CDR3 bases: TGCAGTGCTAGAGACCTAACGCGACCCTACGAGCAGTACTTC.

The chain carries TRBV10-3 and TRBJ2-5; 11 positions agree with TRBD1. The CDR3 runs 16 residues. The germline V gene encodes CDR1 ENHRY and CDR2 SYGVKD. The V gene end was trimmed by 3 bases and the J gene end by 0 bases; junction bases not matched to a gene: 3. The CDR3 protein is CAISEPDRGHQETQYF. The CDR3 DNA is TGTGCCATCAGTGAACCGGACAGGGGGCACCAAGAGACCCAGTACTTC.

The chain recombines TRBV5-1 with TRBJ2-7; D possibly uses TRBD1 or TRBD2 (7 bases each). The germline V gene has CDR1 SGHRS and CDR2 YFSETQ. This CDR3 is built from 14 residues. The V gene lost 0 bases and the J gene lost 3 bases, with 10 bases spanning the gap. In DNA form, the CDR3 reads TGCGCCAGCAGCTTGGCCAGGGGGGGCTACGAGCAGTACTTC. Amino acids: CASSLARGGYEQYF.

Judged by abundance, this clonotype is medium-sized. The V gene is TRBV2, the J gene TRBJ2-1; 10 positions match TRBD2. The CDR3 runs 15 residues. Germline CDR1 reads SNHLY; CDR2 reads FYNNEI. V was clipped by 6 bases and J by 7 bases; unmatched bases: 9. CDR3 residues: CASRRTSGIQNEQFF. The CDR3 region has the DNA TGTGCCAGCAGGAGGACTAGCGGAATACAAAATGAGCAGTTCTTC.

Turning to this clonotype: A much larger clone is a single base away; this may be a read error. The V call is TRBV12-3 or TRBV12-4, the J call TRBJ2-7; the D gene could be TRBD1 or TRBD2 (5 bases each). The CDR3 has 14 amino acids. The CDR3 DNA sequence: TGTGCCTGCAGTTTAGCCGGGGCGTACTACGAGCAGTACTTC. This sequence encodes CACSLAGAYYEQYF.

This clonotype was seen only a few times. The chain joins TRBV6-6 to TRBJ1-6, with D maybe TRBD1 (6 bases). The CDR3 has 17 residues. CDR1 is MNHNY and CDR2 is SVGAGI in the germline V gene (reference sequence). V was pared by 4 bases and J by 4 bases, with 17 bases between. The DNA for the CDR3 is TGTGCCAGCAGTTCCCAAGGGGGGGCGGTTTATAATTCACCCCTCCACTTT. Protein: CASSSQGGAVYNSPLHF.

The chain uses TRBV3-1 and TRBJ2-4, with D possibly TRBD2 on 6 matching bases. The better agreement between TRBJ2-7 and the DNA end casts doubt on the J call. The germline V gene has CDR1 LGHDT and CDR2 YNNKEL (reference sequence). This CDR3 is built from 14 residues. CDR3: CASSQGVAVSEQYF. CDR3 DNA sequence: TGTGCCAGCAGCCAAGGAGTAGCGGTATCCGAGCAGTACTTC.

V and J are TRBV10-1 and TRBJ2-2; D gene unclear. There are 13 residues in the CDR3. The V gene's germline CDR1 is WNHNN and CDR2 SYGVQD (reference sequence). The ends were cut back, 0 bases at V and 6 bases at J, with 5 bases in the middle. The CDR3 region is CASSESVAGELFF. The DNA for the CDR3 is TGCGCCAGCAGTGAGTCGGTGGCCGGGGAGCTGTTTTTT.

The V gene is TRBV30, the J gene TRBJ2-5; D call uncertain. The closer fit of TRBJ2-7 to the DNA end suggests the J call may be wrong. The CDR3 contains 12 residues. The germline CDR1 and CDR2 sequences are GTSNPN and SVGIG (reference sequence). The CDR3 DNA follows: TGTGCCTGGGGGGTCTCCGGCGTCGAGCAGTACTTC. Amino acids: CAWGVSGVEQYF.

The chain has TRBV6-5 and TRBJ1-6; D is uncertain. The ends were cut back, 6 bases at V and 0 bases at J, with 9 bases in the middle. This CDR3 contains 15 residues. Germline V gene lookup returns CDR1 MNHEY and CDR2 SVGAGI. In nucleotides, the CDR3 is TGTGCCAGCAGGAATCCAAGCTCCTATAATTCACCCCTCCACTTT. Its protein is CASRNPSSYNSPLHF.

This clonotype came up a few times. V and J are TRBV11-2 and TRBJ2-1; D ambiguous. V was trimmed by 5 bases and J by 8 bases, leaving 13 bases between them. CDR3 size: 13 residues. The germline CDR1 and CDR2 sequences are SGHAT and FQNNGV. The DNA for the CDR3 is TGTGCCAGCAGCAACGCTCCCTTATATGAGCAGTTCTTC. Translating gives CASSNAPLYEQFF.

This sequence joins TRBV30 and TRBJ1-2; 9 positions match TRBD1. Looked up from germline, CDR1 is GTSNPN and CDR2 is SVGIG (reference sequence). The CDR3 is 16 amino acids. Germline trimming cut 0 bases from V and 1 base from J; bases unmatched to any gene: 6. CDR3 in amino acids: CAWSVRDRVFNYGYTF. CDR3 bases: TGTGCCTGGAGTGTACGGGACAGGGTTTTTAACTATGGCTACACCTTC. The full variable domain, completed using reference TRBV30 and TRBJ1-2, is SQTIHQWPATLVQPVGSPLSLECTVEGTSNPNLYWYRQAAGRGLQLLFYSVGIGQISSEVPQNLSASRPQDRQFILSSKKLLLSDSGFYLCAWSVRDRVFNYGYTFGSGTRLTVV.

Of note for this clonotype: The junction departs from the called germline gene at one end, perhaps through a read error. The chain has TRBV6-5 and TRBJ2-5; D is unclear. The CDR3 sequence is 14 residues long. Germline CDR1 reads MNHEY; CDR2 reads SVGAGI. CDR3 protein: CAGSYGLSQETQYF. The CDR3 region has the DNA TGTGCCGGCAGTTACGGTCTGTCCCAAGAGACCCAGTACTTC.

A note on this clonotype: One end of the junction does not line up with germline, which may come from a read error. V usage is TRBV5-1 and J usage is TRBJ2-1; TRBD2 agrees at 10 bases. Germline assignment: CDR1 SGHRS and CDR2 YFSETQ. This CDR3 contains 16 residues. This chain's CDR3 is CASSLGTASGSNEQFF. The CDR3 DNA follows: TGCGCCAGCAGTTTGGGAACGGCTAGCGGGAGCAATGAGCAGTTCTTC.

This clonotype was seen only a few times. This chain connects TRBV3-1 to TRBJ2-7; the D is unclear. V lost 2 bases and J lost 0, with 11 bases in between. Germline CDR1 reads LGHDT; CDR2 reads YNNKEL (reference sequence). CDR3 size: 15 residues. Written as DNA, the CDR3 is TGTGCCAGCAGCCAAACCTGGGCCGGCTCCTACGAGCAGTACTTC. Translated, it gives CASSQTWAGSYEQYF.

The J gene is TRBJ2-5, the V gene TRBV7-2, with D perhaps assigned TRBD1 or TRBD2 (5 bases each). Germline V gene data show CDR1 as SGHTA and CDR2 as FQGNSA. The germline V and J ends were trimmed by 6 bases and 2 bases, with 13 bases remaining between them. This CDR3 is 14 amino acids long. This CDR3 reads CASRRDLVQETQYF. As DNA, the CDR3 is TGTGCCAGCAGACGGGACCTTGTACAAGAGACCCAGTACTTC.

The chain is built from TRBV7-9 and TRBJ1-2; 9 nucleotides agree with TRBD1. The length of the CDR3 is 14 residues. V lost 8 bases, J lost 5 bases, and 9 bases stayed unmatched. Germline V gene sequence: CDR1 SEHNR, CDR2 FQNEAQ (reference sequence). CDR3 DNA sequence: TGTGCCAGCGGATACTCCGGGACAGGGTATGGCTACACCTTC. This sequence encodes CASGYSGTGYGYTF. Complete variable domain (other parts from reference TRBV7-9 and TRBJ1-2): DTGVSQNPRHKITKRGQNVTFRCDPISEHNRLYWYRQTLGQGPEFLTYFQNEAQLEKSRLLSDRFSAERPKGSFSTLEIQRTEQGDSAMYLCASGYSGTGYGYTFGSGTRLTVV.

The V call is TRBV10-2, the J call TRBJ2-7; 12 positions agree with TRBD2. Germline V gene data show CDR1 as WSHSY and CDR2 as SAAADI. With V trimmed by 4 bases and J by 7 bases, 11 bases remained unmatched. The CDR3 covers 16 residues. This CDR3 reads CASSVGSSGGAGEQYF. In DNA form, the CDR3 reads TGCGCCAGCAGTGTAGGGTCTAGCGGGGGGGCCGGTGAGCAGTACTTC.

As concerns this clonotype: An end of the junction differs from the germline gene, which may be a read error. The chain has TRBV20-1 and TRBJ2-5; TRBD2 matches 9 bases. Germline loops: CDR1 DFQATT, CDR2 SNEGSKA (reference sequence). The CDR3 is made up of 14 amino acids. This chain's CDR3 is CSARAIAGDGEQYF. The CDR3 DNA reads as TGCAGCGCTAGAGCGATAGCGGGAGACGGTGAGCAGTACTTC.

This clonotype was picked up a small number of times. V and J are TRBV29-1 and TRBJ2-5; D is possibly TRBD1 (5 bases). The J call may be wrong; the DNA end is better matched by TRBJ2-7. The length of the CDR3 is 13 residues. Germline assignment: CDR1 SQVTM and CDR2 ANQGSEA. Written as DNA, the CDR3 is TGCAGCGTTGAGCCAGGAACAGGCTACGAGCAGTACTTC. Translated, it gives CSVEPGTGYEQYF.

This clonotype occurred once. This rearrangement joins TRBV27 to TRBJ2-5; no reliable D call. The V end lost 9 bases, the J end lost 5 bases, and 13 bases lay between the germline ends. This CDR3 contains 12 residues. Germline values: CDR1 MNHEY, CDR2 SMNVEV (reference sequence). The CDR3 DNA follows: TGTGCCAGTCGAGGCTCGTTCGAGACCCAGTACTTC. It specifies CASRGSFETQYF.

This clonotype was detected a few times. The rearrangement links TRBV10-3 to TRBJ2-1; D uncertain. The CDR3 loop spans 13 amino acids. Germline assignment: CDR1 ENHRY and CDR2 SYGVKD. V was cut by 6 bases and J by 5 bases, with 11 bases left in between. CDR3 nucleotides: TGTGCCATCAGACCCACGGCAAACAATGAGCAGTTCTTC. Its translation: CAIRPTANNEQFF.